The sequence of this T cell receptor beta chain was determined in a study of T-cell memory formation after mild COVID-19. Across the study: There were largely donor-specific TCR clusters. Overall study findings and caveats: CD4/CD8 balance characterized clones contracting day 15 to 85, and CD4+ skew characterized later expanders.

TCRdb reprocessed the 5' RACE reads via MiXCR and lists one record per CDR3 protein. The sample includes 470,000 or so distinct CDR3 sequences, 15% to 25% of them seen just once. V shed 6 bases, J shed 5 bases, and the junction held 10 bases outside the gene matches. The CDR3 totals 15 residues. Points on this clonotype: Its antigen remains unidentified.

This sequence joins TRBV12-3 or TRBV12-4 and TRBJ2-3; TRBD1 matches 8 bases. Sequencing used PBMCs or a T cell subset sorted from them (not recorded which). This TCR came from an adult woman who had mild COVID-19 (a few samples of this study predate the infection). Cell type and time point are not known. This chain's CDR3 is CASRPTGALGDTQYF. DNA for the CDR3: TGTGCCAGCAGACCGACAGGGGCGTTGGGAGATACGCAGTATTTT.